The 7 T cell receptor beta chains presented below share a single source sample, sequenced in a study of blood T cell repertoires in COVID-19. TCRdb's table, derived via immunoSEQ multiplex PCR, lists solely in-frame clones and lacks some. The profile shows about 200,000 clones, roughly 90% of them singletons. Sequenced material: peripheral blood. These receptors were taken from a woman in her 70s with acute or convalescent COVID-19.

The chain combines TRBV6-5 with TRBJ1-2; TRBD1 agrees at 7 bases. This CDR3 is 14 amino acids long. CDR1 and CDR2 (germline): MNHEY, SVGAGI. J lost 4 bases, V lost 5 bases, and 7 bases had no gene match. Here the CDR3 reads CASSPPGGGYGYTF. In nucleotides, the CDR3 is TGTGCCAGCAGTCCCCCAGGGGGAGGCTATGGCTACACCTTC.

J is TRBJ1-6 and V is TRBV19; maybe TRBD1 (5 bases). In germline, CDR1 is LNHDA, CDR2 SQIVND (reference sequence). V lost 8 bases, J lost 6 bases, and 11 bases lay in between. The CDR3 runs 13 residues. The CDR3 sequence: CASGRVGNSPLHF. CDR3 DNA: TGTGCCAGTGGCAGGGTAGGTAATTCACCCCTCCACTTT.

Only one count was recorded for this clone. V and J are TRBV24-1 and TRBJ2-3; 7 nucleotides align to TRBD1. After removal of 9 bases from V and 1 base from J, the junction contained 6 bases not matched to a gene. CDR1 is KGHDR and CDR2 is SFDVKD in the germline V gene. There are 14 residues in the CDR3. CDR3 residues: CATQQGPRTDTQYF. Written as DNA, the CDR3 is TGTGCCACCCAACAGGGGCCTCGCACAGATACGCAGTATTTT.

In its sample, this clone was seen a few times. The CDR3 region is CANTGESSYEQYF. The CDR3 bases are TGTGCCAATACAGGGGAGTCATCCTACGAGCAGTACTTC. The genes are TRBV2 and TRBJ2-7; 7 bases fit TRBD1. The ends lost 10 bases at V and 1 base at J; junction bases unmatched: 7. Germline V gene lookup returns CDR1 SNHLY and CDR2 FYNNEI. The CDR3 is 13 residues long.

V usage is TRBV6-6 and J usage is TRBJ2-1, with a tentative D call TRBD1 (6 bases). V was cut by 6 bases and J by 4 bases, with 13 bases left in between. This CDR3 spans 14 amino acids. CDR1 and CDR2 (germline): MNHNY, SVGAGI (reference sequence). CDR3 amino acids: CASSHQGPYNEQFF. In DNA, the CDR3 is TGTGCCAGCAGCCACCAGGGGCCTTACAATGAGCAGTTCTTC.

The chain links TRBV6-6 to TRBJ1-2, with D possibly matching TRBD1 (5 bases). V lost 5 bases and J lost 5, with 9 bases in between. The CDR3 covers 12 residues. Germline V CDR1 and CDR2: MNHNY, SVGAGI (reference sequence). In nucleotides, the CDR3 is TGTGCCAGCAGTGACCCAGGGTATGGCTACACCTTC. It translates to CASSDPGYGYTF.

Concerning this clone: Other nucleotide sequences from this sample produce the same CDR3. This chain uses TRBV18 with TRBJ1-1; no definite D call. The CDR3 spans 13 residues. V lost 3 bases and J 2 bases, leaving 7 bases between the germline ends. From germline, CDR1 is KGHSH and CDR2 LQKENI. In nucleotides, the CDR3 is TGTGCCAGCTCACCTGGACTCAACACTGAAGCTTTCTTT. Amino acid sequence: CASSPGLNTEAFF.